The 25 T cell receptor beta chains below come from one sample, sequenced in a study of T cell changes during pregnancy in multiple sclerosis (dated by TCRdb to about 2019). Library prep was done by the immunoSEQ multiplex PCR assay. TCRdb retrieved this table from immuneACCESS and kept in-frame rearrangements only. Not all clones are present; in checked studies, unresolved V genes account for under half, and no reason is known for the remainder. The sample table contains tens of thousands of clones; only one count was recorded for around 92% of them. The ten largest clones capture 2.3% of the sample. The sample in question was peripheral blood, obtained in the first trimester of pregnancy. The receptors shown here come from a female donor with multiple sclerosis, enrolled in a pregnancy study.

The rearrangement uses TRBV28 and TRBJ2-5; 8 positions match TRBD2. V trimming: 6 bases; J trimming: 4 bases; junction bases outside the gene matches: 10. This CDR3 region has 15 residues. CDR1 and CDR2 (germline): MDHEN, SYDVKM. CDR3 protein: CASRRPSGSLETQYF. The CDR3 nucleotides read TGTGCCAGCAGACGACCAAGCGGGAGCTTAGAGACCCAGTACTTC.

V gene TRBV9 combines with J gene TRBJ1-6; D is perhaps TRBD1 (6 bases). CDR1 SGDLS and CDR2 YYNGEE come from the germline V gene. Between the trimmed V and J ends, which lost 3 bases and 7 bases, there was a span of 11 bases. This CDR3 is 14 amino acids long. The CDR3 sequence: CASSAGTTNSPLHF. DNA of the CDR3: TGTGCCAGCAGCGCCGGGACAACCAATTCACCCCTCCACTTT.

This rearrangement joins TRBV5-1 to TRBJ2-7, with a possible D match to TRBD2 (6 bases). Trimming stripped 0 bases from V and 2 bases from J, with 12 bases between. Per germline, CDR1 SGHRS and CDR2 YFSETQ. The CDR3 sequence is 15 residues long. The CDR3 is CASSLGSRGTYEQYF. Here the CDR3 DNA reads TGCGCCAGCAGCTTGGGTAGCCGGGGGACCTACGAGCAGTACTTC. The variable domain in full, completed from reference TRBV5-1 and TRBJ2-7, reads KAGVTQTPRYLIKTRGQQVTLSCSPISGHRSVSWYQQTPGQGLQFLFEYFSETQRNKGNFPGRFSGRQFSNSRSEMNVSTLELGDSALYLCASSLGSRGTYEQYFGPGTRLTVT.

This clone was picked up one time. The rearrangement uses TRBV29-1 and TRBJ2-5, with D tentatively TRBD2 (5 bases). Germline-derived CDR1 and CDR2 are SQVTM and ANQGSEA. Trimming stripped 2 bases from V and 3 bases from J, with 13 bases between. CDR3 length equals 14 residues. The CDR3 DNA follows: TGCAGCGTTGAAAGATGGGCGGGTAAAGAGACCCAGTACTTC. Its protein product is CSVERWAGKETQYF.

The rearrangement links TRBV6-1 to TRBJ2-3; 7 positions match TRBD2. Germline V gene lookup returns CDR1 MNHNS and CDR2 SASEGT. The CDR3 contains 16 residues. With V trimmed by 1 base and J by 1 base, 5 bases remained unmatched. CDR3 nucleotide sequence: TGTGCCAGCAGTGAAGATAGCGGGCTAGGCACAGATACGCAGTATTTT. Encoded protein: CASSEDSGLGTDTQYF.

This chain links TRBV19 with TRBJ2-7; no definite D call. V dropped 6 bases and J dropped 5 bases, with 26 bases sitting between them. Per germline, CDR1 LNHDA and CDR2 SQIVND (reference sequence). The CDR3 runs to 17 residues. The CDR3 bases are TGTGCCAGTAGCCTACCTTCCCCCAGGTTACGACAACACGAGCAGTACTTC. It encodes CASSLPSPRLRQHEQYF.

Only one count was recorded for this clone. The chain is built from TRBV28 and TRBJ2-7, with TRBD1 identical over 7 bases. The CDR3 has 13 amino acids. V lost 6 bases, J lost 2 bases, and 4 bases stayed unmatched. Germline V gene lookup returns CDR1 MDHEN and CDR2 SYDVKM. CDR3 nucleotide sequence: TGTGCCAGCAGGAGACAGGGAACCTACGAGCAGTACTTC. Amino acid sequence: CASRRQGTYEQYF.

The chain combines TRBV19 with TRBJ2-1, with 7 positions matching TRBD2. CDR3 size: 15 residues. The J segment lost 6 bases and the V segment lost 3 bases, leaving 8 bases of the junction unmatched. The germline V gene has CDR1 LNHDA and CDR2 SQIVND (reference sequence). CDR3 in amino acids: CASSISVGGGNEQFF. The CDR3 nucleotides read TGTGCCAGTAGTATCTCAGTCGGCGGGGGCAATGAGCAGTTCTTC.

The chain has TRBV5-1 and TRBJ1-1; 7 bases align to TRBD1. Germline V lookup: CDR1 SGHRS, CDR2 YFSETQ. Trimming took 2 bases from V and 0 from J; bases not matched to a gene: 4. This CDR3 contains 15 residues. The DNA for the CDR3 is TGCGCCAGCAGCTTTACAGGGGACTTGAACACTGAAGCTTTCTTT. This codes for CASSFTGDLNTEAFF.

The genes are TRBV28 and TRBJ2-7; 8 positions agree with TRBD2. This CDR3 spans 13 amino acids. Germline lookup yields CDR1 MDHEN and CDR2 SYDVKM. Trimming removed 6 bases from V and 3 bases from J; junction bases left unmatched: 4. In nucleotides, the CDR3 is TGTGCCAGCAGGGGAGCGGGAGTCTACGAGCAGTACTTC. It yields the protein CASRGAGVYEQYF.

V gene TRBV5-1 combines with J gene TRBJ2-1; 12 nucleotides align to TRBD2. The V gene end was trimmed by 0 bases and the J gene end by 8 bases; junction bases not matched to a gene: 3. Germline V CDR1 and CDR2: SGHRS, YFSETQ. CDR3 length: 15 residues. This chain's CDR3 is CASSLALAGGDEQFF. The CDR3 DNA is TGCGCCAGCAGCTTGGCCCTAGCGGGAGGGGATGAGCAGTTCTTC.

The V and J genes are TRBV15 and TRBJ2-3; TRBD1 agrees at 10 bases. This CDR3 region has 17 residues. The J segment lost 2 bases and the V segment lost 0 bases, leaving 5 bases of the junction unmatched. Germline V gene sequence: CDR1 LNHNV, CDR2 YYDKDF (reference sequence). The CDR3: CATSRDAGQGITDTQYF. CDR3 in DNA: TGTGCCACCAGCAGAGATGCGGGACAGGGGATCACAGATACGCAGTATTTT.

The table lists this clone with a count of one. The CDR3 is CASSLASHENEQFF. DNA for the CDR3: TGTGCCAGCAGTTTAGCGTCGCATGAAAATGAGCAGTTCTTC. This chain uses TRBV6-5 with TRBJ2-1; D is perhaps TRBD2 (5 bases). The CDR3 is 14 residues long. V shed 4 bases and J shed 7 bases, with 14 bases lying between them. Germline V gene lookup returns CDR1 MNHEY and CDR2 SVGAGI.

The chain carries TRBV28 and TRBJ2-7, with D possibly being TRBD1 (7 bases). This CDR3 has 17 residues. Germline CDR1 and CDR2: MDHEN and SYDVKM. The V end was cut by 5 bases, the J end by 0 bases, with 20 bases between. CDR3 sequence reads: CASSPLGQGGISYEQYF. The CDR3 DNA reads TGTGCCAGCAGTCCCCTCGGGCAGGGGGGAATCTCCTACGAGCAGTACTTC.

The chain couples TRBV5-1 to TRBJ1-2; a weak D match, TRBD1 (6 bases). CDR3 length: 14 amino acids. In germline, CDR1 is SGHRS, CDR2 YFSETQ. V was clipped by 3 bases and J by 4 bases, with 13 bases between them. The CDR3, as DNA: TGCGCCAGCAGCTCCCAGACAGGCTTCTATGGCTACACCTTC. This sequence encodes CASSSQTGFYGYTF.

The DNA for the CDR3 is TGCGCCAGCAGCTTACAGGGGGCGGAGACCCAGTACTTC. Translated, it gives CASSLQGAETQYF. The chain links TRBV5-1 to TRBJ2-5, with 9 bases fitting TRBD1. The CDR3 loop spans 13 amino acids. The V gene's germline CDR1 is SGHRS and CDR2 YFSETQ. J gave up 5 bases and V 2 bases, and 1 base lay outside the gene matches.

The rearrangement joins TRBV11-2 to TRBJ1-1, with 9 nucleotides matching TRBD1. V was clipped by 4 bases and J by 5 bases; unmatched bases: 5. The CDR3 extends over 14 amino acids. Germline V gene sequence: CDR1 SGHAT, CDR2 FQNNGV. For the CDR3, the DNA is TGTGCCAGCAGCTCTTCAGACAGGGGGACTGAAGCTTTCTTT. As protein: CASSSSDRGTEAFF.

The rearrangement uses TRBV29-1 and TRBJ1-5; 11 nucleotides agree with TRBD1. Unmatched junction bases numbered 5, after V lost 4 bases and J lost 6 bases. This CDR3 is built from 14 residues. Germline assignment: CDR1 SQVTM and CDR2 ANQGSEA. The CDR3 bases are TGCAGCGTTGTGGGACAGGGGGTGGGTCAGCCCCAGCATTTT. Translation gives CSVVGQGVGQPQHF.

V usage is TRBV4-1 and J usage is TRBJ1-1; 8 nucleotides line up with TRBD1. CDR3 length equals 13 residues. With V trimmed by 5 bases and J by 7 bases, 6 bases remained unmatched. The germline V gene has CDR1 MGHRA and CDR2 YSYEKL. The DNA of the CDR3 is TGCGCCAGCAGCGCACAGACAGGGGTTGAAGCTTTCTTT. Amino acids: CASSAQTGVEAFF.

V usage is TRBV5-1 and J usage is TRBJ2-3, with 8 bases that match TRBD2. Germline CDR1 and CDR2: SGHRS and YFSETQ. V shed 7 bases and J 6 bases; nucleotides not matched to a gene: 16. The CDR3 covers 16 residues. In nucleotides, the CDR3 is TGCGCCAGCCAGGACCTCACTAGCGGTCCACAGGATACGCAGTATTTT. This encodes CASQDLTSGPQDTQYF.

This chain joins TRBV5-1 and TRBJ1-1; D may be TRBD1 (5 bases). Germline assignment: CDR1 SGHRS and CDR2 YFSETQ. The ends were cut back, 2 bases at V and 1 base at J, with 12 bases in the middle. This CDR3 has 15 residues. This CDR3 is CASSFLTGQNTEAFF. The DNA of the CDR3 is TGCGCCAGCAGCTTTCTTACCGGACAGAACACTGAAGCTTTCTTT.

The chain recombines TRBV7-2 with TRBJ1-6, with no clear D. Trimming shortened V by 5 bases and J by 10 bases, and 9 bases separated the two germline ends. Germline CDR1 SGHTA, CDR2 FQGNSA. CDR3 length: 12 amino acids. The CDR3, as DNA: TGTGCCAGCAGCCTTCCGGGATCACCCCTCCACTTT. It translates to CASSLPGSPLHF.

DNA of the CDR3: TGTGCCAGCAGCTTCGGCGGGGTCCAACAAGAGACCCAGTACTTC. Translating it yields CASSFGGVQQETQYF. The V call is TRBV7-6, the J call TRBJ2-5, with D perhaps matching TRBD2 (6 bases). CDR3 size: 15 residues. Deletions cut 3 bases from V and 2 bases from J, with 13 bases between. Germline loops: CDR1 SGHVS, CDR2 FNYEAQ.

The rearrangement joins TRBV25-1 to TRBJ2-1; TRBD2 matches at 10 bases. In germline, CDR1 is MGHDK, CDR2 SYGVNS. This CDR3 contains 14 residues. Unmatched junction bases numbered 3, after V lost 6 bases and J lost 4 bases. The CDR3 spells CASSFSGRYNEQFF. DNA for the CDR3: TGTGCCAGCAGCTTTAGCGGGAGGTACAATGAGCAGTTCTTC.

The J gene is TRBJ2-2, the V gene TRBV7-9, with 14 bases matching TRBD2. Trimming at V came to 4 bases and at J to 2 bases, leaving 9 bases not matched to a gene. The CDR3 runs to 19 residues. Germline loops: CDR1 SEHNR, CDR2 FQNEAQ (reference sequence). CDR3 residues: CASSSWTSGGLINTGELFF. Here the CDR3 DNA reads TGTGCCAGCAGCTCTTGGACTAGCGGGGGGCTCATTAACACCGGGGAGCTGTTTTTT.